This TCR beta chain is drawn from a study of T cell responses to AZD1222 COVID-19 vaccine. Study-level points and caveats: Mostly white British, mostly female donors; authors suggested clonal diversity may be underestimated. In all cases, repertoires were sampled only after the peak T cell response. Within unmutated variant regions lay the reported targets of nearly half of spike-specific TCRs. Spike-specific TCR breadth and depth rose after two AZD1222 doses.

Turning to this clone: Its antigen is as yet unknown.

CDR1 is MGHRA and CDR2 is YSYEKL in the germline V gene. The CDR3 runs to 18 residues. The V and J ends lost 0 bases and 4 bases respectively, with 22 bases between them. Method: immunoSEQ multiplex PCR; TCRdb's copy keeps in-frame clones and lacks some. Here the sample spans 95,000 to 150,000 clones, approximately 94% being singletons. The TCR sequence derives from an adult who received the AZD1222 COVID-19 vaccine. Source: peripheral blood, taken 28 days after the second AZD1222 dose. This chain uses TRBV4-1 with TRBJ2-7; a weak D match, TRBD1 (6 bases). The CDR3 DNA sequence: TGCGCCAGCAGCCAAGATTCACTTTTGCAGGGGCCTTCGTACGAGCAGTACTTC. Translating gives CASSQDSLLQGPSYEQYF.